This T cell receptor beta chain was documented in a study of blood T cells in healthy people across ages. Primed by a sample-barcoded 5' primer and a J-beta primer mix, a second PCR proceeded for roughly 7 to 11 cycles. Tagging of each cDNA molecule was performed by a template-switch adaptor with 12 random nucleotides. One entry per CDR3 protein results from TCRdb running MiXCR on the 5' RACE reads. The repertoire holds approximately 940,000 distinct CDR3 sequences, with roughly 43% as singletons. Study-level points and caveats: There were more naive CD4+ cells and higher diversity in long-lived donors than in aged donors. The recorded TCR beta diversity per million T cells decreased in a roughly linear manner with age.

This CDR3 region has 15 residues. Trimming pared 1 base from V and 2 bases from J, leaving 10 bases between. In germline, CDR1 is SGHTA, CDR2 FQGNSA. This clonotype was counted ten times or more. Its cognate antigen is unknown. Specimen: blood. The rearrangement uses TRBV7-2 and TRBJ2-3; D uncertain. The receptor was isolated from a man aged 25 to 40 in good health. The CDR3 sequence is CASSLGVGYTDTQYF. The CDR3 nucleotides read TGTGCCAGCAGCTTAGGGGTAGGCTACACAGATACGCAGTATTTT.